This T cell receptor (beta chain) emerged from a study of cytomegalovirus exposure and HLA in healthy donors. General study points: It was taken for granted in presence/absence analyses that sequencing depth across donors was roughly uniform.

The germline gives CDR1 SGHAT, CDR2 FQDESV (reference sequence). This CDR3 has 17 amino acids. Between the trimmed V and J ends, which lost 1 base and 0 bases, there was a span of 13 bases. The PCR used 60 Vbeta and 13 Jbeta primers. Assay: immunoSEQ multiplex PCR; the TCRdb copy retains only in-frame clones and omits some. The repertoire holds about 170,000 clones, with more than 75% as singletons. Points on this clone: Its antigen is unknown.

Donors counted as nominally healthy when sampled, yet unrecorded immune exposures were likely. This receptor was taken from a man aged 25 to 40 in good health and CMV-seropositive. The rearrangement uses TRBV11-1 and TRBJ2-1, with a weak D call TRBD2 (5 bases). The sequenced sample consisted of PBMCs. CDR3 DNA sequence: TGTGCCAGCAGCTTAGACCCCATAAGCGGCTCCTACAATGAGCAGTTCTTC. This encodes CASSLDPISGSYNEQFF. Looking up the rest from reference TRBV11-1 and TRBJ2-1 gives the full variable domain: EAEVAQSPRYKITEKSQAVAFWCDPISGHATLYWYRQILGQGPELLVQFQDESVVDDSQLPKDRFSAERLKGVDSTLKIQPAELGDSAMYLCASSLDPISGSYNEQFFGPGTRLTVL.